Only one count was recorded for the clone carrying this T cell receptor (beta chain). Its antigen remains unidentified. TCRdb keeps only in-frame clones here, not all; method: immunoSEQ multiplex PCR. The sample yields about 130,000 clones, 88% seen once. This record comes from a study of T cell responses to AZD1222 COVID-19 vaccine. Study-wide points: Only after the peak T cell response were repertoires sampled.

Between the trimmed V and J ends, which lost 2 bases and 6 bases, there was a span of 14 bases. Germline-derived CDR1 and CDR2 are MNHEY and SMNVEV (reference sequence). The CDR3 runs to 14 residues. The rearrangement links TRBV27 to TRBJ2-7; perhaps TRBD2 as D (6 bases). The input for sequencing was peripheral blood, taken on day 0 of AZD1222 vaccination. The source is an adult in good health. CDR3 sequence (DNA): TGTGCCAGCAGTTTAAGGCAGGGAGGATTCGAGCAGTACTTC. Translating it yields CASSLRQGGFEQYF.